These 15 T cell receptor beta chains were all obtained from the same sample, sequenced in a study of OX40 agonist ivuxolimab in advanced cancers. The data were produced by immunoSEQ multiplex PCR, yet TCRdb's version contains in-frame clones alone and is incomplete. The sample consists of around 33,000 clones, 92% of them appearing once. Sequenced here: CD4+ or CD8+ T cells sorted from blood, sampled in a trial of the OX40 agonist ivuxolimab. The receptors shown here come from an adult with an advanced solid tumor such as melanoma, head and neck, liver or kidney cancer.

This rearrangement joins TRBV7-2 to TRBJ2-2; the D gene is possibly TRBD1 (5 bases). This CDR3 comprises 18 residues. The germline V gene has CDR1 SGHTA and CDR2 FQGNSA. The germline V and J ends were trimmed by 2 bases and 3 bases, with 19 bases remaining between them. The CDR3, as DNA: TGTGCCAGCAGCTTAAATTCAGGGTCCAACTCTTACACCGGGGAGCTGTTTTTT. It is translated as CASSLNSGSNSYTGELFF.

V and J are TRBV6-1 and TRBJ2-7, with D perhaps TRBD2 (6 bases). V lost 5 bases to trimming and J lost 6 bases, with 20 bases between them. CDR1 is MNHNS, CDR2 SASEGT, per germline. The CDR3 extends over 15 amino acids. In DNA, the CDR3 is TGTGCCAGCAGTACCCCCGGGGCGGGGCCCTCCGAGCAGTACTTC. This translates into CASSTPGAGPSEQYF.

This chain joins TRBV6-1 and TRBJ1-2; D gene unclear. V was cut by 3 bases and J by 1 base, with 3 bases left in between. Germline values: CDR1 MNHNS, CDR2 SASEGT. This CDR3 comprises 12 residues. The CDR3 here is CASSDNNYGYTF. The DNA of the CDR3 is TGTGCCAGCAGTGACAATAACTATGGCTACACCTTC.

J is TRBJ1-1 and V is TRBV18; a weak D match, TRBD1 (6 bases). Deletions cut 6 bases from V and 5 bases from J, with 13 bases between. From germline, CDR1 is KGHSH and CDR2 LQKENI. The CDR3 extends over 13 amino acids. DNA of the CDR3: TGTGCCAGCTCTCAGGGGCCGGGGACTGAAGCTTTCTTT. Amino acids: CASSQGPGTEAFF.

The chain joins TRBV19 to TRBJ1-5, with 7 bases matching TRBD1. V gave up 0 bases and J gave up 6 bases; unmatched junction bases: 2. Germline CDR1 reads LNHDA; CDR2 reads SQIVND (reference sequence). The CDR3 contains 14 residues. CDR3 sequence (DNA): TGTGCCAGTAGTATAGAAGGGGGCGGTCAGCCCCAGCATTTT. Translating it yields CASSIEGGGQPQHF.

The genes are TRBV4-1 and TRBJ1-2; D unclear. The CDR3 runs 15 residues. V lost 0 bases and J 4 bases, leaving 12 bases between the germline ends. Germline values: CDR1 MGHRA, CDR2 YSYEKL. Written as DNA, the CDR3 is TGCGCCAGCAGCCAAGATCCCTCGGGTTCCTATGGCTACACCTTC. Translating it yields CASSQDPSGSYGYTF.

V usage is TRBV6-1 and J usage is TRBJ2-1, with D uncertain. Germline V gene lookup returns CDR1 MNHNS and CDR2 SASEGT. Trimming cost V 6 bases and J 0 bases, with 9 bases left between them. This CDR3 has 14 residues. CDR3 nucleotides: TGTGCCAGCAGCCTTGGGGACTCCTACAATGAGCAGTTCTTC. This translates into CASSLGDSYNEQFF.

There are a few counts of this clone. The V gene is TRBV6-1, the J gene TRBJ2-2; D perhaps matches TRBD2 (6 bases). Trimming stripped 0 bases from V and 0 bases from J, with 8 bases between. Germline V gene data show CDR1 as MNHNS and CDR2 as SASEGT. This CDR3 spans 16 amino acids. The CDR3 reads CASSEALATNTGELFF. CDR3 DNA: TGTGCCAGCAGTGAAGCGCTAGCGACGAACACCGGGGAGCTGTTTTTT.

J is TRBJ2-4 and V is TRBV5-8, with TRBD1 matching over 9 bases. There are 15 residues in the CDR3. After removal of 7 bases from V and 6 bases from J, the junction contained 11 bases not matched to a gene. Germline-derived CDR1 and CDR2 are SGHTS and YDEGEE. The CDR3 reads CASDTGGAYRNIQYF. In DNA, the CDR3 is TGTGCCAGCGACACAGGGGGCGCTTACAGAAACATTCAGTACTTC.

In nucleotides, the CDR3 is TGTGCCAGTAGTATAGATACCGGGTTTCAGCCCCAGCATTTT. This gives the protein CASSIDTGFQPQHF. The chain links TRBV19 to TRBJ1-5; D call uncertain. Germline V gives CDR1 LNHDA, CDR2 SQIVND (reference sequence). The CDR3 runs 14 residues. V was clipped by 0 bases and J by 6 bases, with 9 bases between them.

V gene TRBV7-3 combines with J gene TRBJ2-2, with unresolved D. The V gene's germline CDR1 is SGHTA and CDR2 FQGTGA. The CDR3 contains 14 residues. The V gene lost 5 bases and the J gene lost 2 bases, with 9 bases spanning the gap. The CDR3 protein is CASSKTANTGELFF. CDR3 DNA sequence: TGTGCCAGCAGCAAAACAGCCAACACCGGGGAGCTGTTTTTT.

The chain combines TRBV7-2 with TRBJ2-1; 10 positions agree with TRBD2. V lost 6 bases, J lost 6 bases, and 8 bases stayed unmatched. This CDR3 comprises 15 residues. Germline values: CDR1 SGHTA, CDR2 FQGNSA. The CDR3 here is CASSHRSGGVNEQFF. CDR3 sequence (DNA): TGTGCCAGCAGTCATAGAAGCGGGGGGGTCAATGAGCAGTTCTTC.

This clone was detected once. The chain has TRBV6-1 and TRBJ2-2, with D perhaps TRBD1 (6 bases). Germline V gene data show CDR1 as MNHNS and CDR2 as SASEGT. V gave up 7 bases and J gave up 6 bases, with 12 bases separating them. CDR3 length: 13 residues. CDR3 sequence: CASNLQGPGELFF. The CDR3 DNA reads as TGTGCCAGCAACCTACAGGGTCCCGGGGAGCTGTTTTTT.

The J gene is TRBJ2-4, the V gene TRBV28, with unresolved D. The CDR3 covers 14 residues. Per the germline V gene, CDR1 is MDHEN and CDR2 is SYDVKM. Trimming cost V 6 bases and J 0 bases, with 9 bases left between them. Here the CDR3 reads CASSPGVAKNIQYF. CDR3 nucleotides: TGTGCCAGCAGCCCTGGAGTAGCCAAAAACATTCAGTACTTC. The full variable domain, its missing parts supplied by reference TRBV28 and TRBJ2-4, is DVKVTQSSRYLVKRTGEKVFLECVQDMDHENMFWYRQDPGLGLRLIYFSYDVKMKEKGDIPEGYSVSREKKERFSLILESASTNQTSMYLCASSPGVAKNIQYFGAGTRLSVL.

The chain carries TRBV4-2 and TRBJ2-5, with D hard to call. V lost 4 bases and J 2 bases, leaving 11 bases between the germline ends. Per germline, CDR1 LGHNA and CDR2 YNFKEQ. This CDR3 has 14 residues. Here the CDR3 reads CASSLSTVQETQYF. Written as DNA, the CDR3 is TGTGCCAGCAGCCTCTCGACTGTACAAGAGACCCAGTACTTC.